The sequence of this T cell receptor (beta chain) was determined in a study of T cell responses to AZD1222 COVID-19 vaccine. General study findings and limits: Spike was spanned by vaccine-associated CD4 TCRs, with dominance at 160-218 and 743-854.

The CDR3 runs to 17 residues. V shed 4 bases and J 8 bases; nucleotides not matched to a gene: 15. The germline V gene encodes CDR1 LNHDA and CDR2 SQIVND (reference sequence). Turning to this clone: Its specificity is not known.

Generated by immunoSEQ multiplex PCR, the TCRdb table keeps only in-frame clones and is missing some. The table has around 130,000 clones, 88% seen once. The TCR originated in an adult who received the AZD1222 COVID-19 vaccine. V gene TRBV19 combines with J gene TRBJ1-5; TRBD1 aligns across 9 bases. The input for sequencing was peripheral blood, taken 28 days after the second AZD1222 dose. CDR3 in amino acids: CASSTAELYRGPEPQHF. CDR3 coding DNA: TGTGCCAGTAGTACCGCGGAACTGTACAGGGGGCCTGAGCCCCAGCATTTT. Filled out from reference TRBV19 and TRBJ1-5, the complete variable domain reads DGGITQSPKYLFRKEGQNVTLSCEQNLNHDAMYWYRQDPGQGLRLIYYSQIVNDFQKGDIAEGYSVSREKKESFPLTVTSAQKNPTAFYLCASSTAELYRGPEPQHFGDGTRLSIL.